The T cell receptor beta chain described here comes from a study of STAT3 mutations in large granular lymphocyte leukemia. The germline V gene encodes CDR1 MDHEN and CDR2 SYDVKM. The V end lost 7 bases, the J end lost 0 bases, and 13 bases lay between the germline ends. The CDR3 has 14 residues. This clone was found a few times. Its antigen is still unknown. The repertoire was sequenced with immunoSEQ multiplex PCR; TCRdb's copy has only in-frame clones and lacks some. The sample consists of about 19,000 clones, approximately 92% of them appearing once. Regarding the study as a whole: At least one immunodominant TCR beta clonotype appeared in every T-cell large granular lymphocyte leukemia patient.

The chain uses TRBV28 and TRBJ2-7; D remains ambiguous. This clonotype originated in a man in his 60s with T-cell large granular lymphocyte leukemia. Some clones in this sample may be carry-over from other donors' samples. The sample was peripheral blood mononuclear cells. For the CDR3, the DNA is TGTGCCAGCATCGGCCAAACCATCTCCTACGAGCAGTACTTC. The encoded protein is CASIGQTISYEQYF.